These 26 T cell receptor beta chains were all obtained from the same sample, sequenced in a study of shared clonotypes between healthy human individuals. Using immunoSEQ multiplex PCR, the repertoire was profiled, and TCRdb retains in-frame clones only, with some absent. The sample contains about 320,000 clones, around 86% of which appear only once. Sequencing was performed on memory CD8+ T cells sorted from blood. The subset here: CD45RO+ cells pooled with CCR7-negative TemRA cells. These receptors originate from a man aged 18-30 years in good health.

The J gene is TRBJ2-3, the V gene TRBV6-1; 12 nucleotides align to TRBD2. Germline CDR1 is MNHNS and CDR2 is SASEGT. V trimming: 4 bases; J trimming: 3 bases; junction bases outside the gene matches: 8. This CDR3 comprises 17 residues. The CDR3 is CASSGRLAGVVTDTQYF. DNA for the CDR3: TGTGCCAGCAGTGGGCGACTAGCGGGAGTGGTGACAGATACGCAGTATTTT.

This chain uses TRBV27 with TRBJ2-7; 7 bases fit TRBD2. With 6 bases clipped from V and 2 bases from J, the junction kept 13 bases outside the gene matches. The CDR3 runs 16 residues. Germline-derived CDR1 and CDR2 are MNHEY and SMNVEV (reference sequence). The DNA for the CDR3 is TGTGCCAGCAGCCGCGGGGGTAAACCCTCGCCCTACGAGCAGTACTTC. This sequence encodes CASSRGGKPSPYEQYF.

This clone appeared once. V and J are TRBV11-2 and TRBJ2-7; D uncertain. Germline-derived CDR1 and CDR2 are SGHAT and FQNNGV. This CDR3 contains 14 residues. V lost 5 bases and J lost 2, with 13 bases in between. The CDR3 reads CASSLRLDPYEQYF. In DNA form, the CDR3 reads TGTGCCAGCAGCCTAAGACTGGACCCCTACGAGCAGTACTTC.

V gene TRBV4-3 combines with J gene TRBJ2-4; no clear D gene. Germline CDR1 and CDR2: LGHNA and YSLEER. The V end lost 0 bases, the J end lost 0 bases, and 9 bases lay between the germline ends. This CDR3 has 16 amino acids. CDR3 DNA: TGCGCCAGCAGCCAAGAAAGGGTACTAGCCAAAAACATTCAGTACTTC. It is translated as CASSQERVLAKNIQYF.

V usage is TRBV10-2 and J usage is TRBJ2-7, with no clear D. Trimming stripped 7 bases from V and 3 bases from J, with 10 bases between. There are 12 residues in the CDR3. From germline, CDR1 is WSHSY and CDR2 SAAADI. DNA of the CDR3: TGCGCCAGCATTTTTGGGGACTACGAGCAGTACTTC. It codes for CASIFGDYEQYF.

This chain connects TRBV4-2 to TRBJ1-5; possible D gene TRBD1, 6 bases. The CDR3 is 16 amino acids. CDR1 and CDR2 from the germline V gene are LGHNA and YNFKEQ. V was pared by 1 base and J by 0 bases, with 10 bases between. This CDR3 is CASSQGDTVSNQPQHF. CDR3 nucleotide sequence: TGTGCCAGCAGCCAAGGGGACACCGTTAGCAATCAGCCCCAGCATTTT.

The J gene is TRBJ2-5, the V gene TRBV9; 12 positions agree with TRBD1. Trimming at V came to 4 bases and at J to 5 bases, leaving 6 bases not matched to a gene. Germline V CDR1 and CDR2: SGDLS, YYNGEE. The CDR3 is made up of 15 amino acids. This CDR3 is CASSTGQGAKETQYF. The CDR3 coding sequence is TGTGCCAGCAGCACGGGACAGGGGGCGAAGGAGACCCAGTACTTC. The entire variable domain, with the rest obtained from reference TRBV9 and TRBJ2-5, is as follows: DSGVTQTPKHLITATGQRVTLRCSPRSGDLSVYWYQQSLDQGLQFLIQYYNGEERAKGNILERFSAQQFPDLHSELNLSSLELGDSALYFCASSTGQGAKETQYFGPGTRLLVL.

CDR3 DNA sequence: TGCGCCAGCAGCCAGGAACACAGGGGGCAAGAGACCCAGTACTTC. This translates into CASSQEHRGQETQYF. The chain links TRBV4-1 to TRBJ2-5, with 8 bases identical to TRBD1. This CDR3 contains 15 residues. With 3 bases clipped from V and 2 bases from J, the junction kept 5 bases outside the gene matches. Germline V gene sequence: CDR1 MGHRA, CDR2 YSYEKL.

This clone was observed once. The chain links TRBV29-1 to TRBJ2-2; possibly TRBD1 for D (6 bases). CDR3 length equals 12 residues. CDR1 and CDR2 (germline): SQVTM, ANQGSEA. V was pared by 5 bases and J by 5 bases, with 9 bases between. The CDR3 loop is CSVLTGTGELFF. The DNA for the CDR3 is TGCAGCGTTCTTACAGGGACCGGGGAGCTGTTTTTT.

The chain is built from TRBV7-2 and TRBJ2-4; the D is unclear. The CDR3 length is 11 residues. Germline V gives CDR1 SGHTA, CDR2 FQGNSA. The ends were cut back, 3 bases at V and 8 bases at J, with 5 bases in the middle. The CDR3 DNA reads as TGTGCCAGCAGCTTGGGGTACATTCAGTACTTC. It translates to CASSLGYIQYF. The full variable domain, with the rest looked up from reference TRBV7-2 and TRBJ2-4, is GAGVSQSPSNKVTEKGKDVELRCDPISGHTALYWYRQSLGQGLEFLIYFQGNSAPDKSGLPSDRFSAERTGGSVSTLTIQRTQQEDSAVYLCASSLGYIQYFGAGTRLSVL.

The chain joins TRBV7-9 to TRBJ2-3; D is perhaps TRBD2 (6 bases). V was cut by 0 bases and J by 4 bases, with 14 bases left in between. Germline CDR1 reads SEHNR; CDR2 reads FQNEAQ (reference sequence). CDR3 length: 16 amino acids. The CDR3 protein is CASSLAGDSWADTQYF. In nucleotides, the CDR3 is TGTGCCAGCAGCTTAGCCGGGGACTCATGGGCAGATACGCAGTATTTT.

CDR3 sequence reads: CASSLEGGDTGELFF. CDR3 nucleotides: TGTGCCAGCAGTCTAGAGGGGGGAGACACCGGGGAGCTGTTTTTT. This rearrangement joins TRBV11-2 to TRBJ2-2, with D perhaps assigned TRBD1 or TRBD2 (6 bases each). V was cut by 6 bases and J by 3 bases, with 14 bases left in between. CDR3 length equals 15 residues. Per germline, CDR1 SGHAT and CDR2 FQNNGV.

This sequence joins TRBV14 and TRBJ2-3, with D hard to call. Germline assignment: CDR1 SGHDN and CDR2 FVKESK. V gave up 1 base and J gave up 6 bases, with 11 bases separating them. The CDR3 loop spans 14 amino acids. CDR3 region: CASSQAWRRDTQYF. CDR3 sequence (DNA): TGTGCCAGCAGCCAAGCGTGGAGAAGGGATACGCAGTATTTT.

The J gene is TRBJ2-5, the V gene TRBV6-6; D ambiguous. Trimming removed 6 bases at V and 4 bases at J, with 9 bases between. Germline V lookup: CDR1 MNHNY, CDR2 SVGAGI (reference sequence). CDR3 length: 12 amino acids. The DNA for the CDR3 is TGTGCCAGCAGCAATCTTGCAGAGACCCAGTACTTC. The encoded protein is CASSNLAETQYF.

This chain uses TRBV7-2 with TRBJ2-7; 8 nucleotides align to TRBD1. Germline CDR1 and CDR2: SGHTA and FQGNSA. The V segment lost 6 bases and the J segment 3 bases; nucleotides outside the gene matches: 10. The CDR3 has 15 amino acids. CDR3 sequence reads: CASSKLTGALYEQYF. CDR3 DNA sequence: TGTGCCAGCAGTAAACTGACAGGGGCCCTCTACGAGCAGTACTTC.

The chain joins TRBV28 to TRBJ1-2; TRBD1 aligns across 7 bases. The germline V gene encodes CDR1 MDHEN and CDR2 SYDVKM. J was trimmed by 4 bases and V by 6 bases; bases with no gene match: 5. The CDR3 runs to 13 residues. This CDR3 is CASRRRDSYGYTF. The DNA of the CDR3 is TGTGCCAGCAGGAGAAGGGACAGCTATGGCTACACCTTC.

The chain joins TRBV9 to TRBJ2-2; 8 positions agree with TRBD2. The V segment lost 1 base and the J segment 4 bases; nucleotides outside the gene matches: 3. CDR3 length equals 15 residues. Germline lookup yields CDR1 SGDLS and CDR2 YYNGEE. The CDR3 DNA follows: TGTGCCAGCAGCGTACTAGCGGGTGGCACCGGGGAGCTGTTTTTT. It is translated as CASSVLAGGTGELFF.

V and J are TRBV15 and TRBJ1-2; TRBD1 might be the D (6 bases). Between the trimmed V and J ends, which lost 5 bases and 3 bases, there was a span of 10 bases. This CDR3 is built from 13 residues. Germline lookup yields CDR1 LNHNV and CDR2 YYDKDF (reference sequence). CDR3 protein: CATSLDRDYGYTF. Written as DNA, the CDR3 is TGTGCCACCAGCTTGGACAGAGACTATGGCTACACCTTC.

The chain is built from TRBV7-2 and TRBJ1-5; perhaps TRBD1 as D (5 bases). Germline values: CDR1 SGHTA, CDR2 FQGNSA. V was cut by 2 bases and J by 4 bases, with 15 bases left in between. The CDR3 runs 16 residues. CDR3 amino acids: CASSLFGADLNQPQHF. DNA of the CDR3: TGTGCCAGCAGCTTATTCGGGGCCGACCTAAATCAGCCCCAGCATTTT. The complete variable domain, with remaining parts taken from reference TRBV7-2 and TRBJ1-5, reads GAGVSQSPSNKVTEKGKDVELRCDPISGHTALYWYRQSLGQGLEFLIYFQGNSAPDKSGLPSDRFSAERTGGSVSTLTIQRTQQEDSAVYLCASSLFGADLNQPQHFGDGTRLSIL.

The J gene is TRBJ2-7, the V gene TRBV4-1, with 10 nucleotides matching TRBD1. CDR3 length: 16 residues. J was trimmed by 0 bases and V by 3 bases; bases with no gene match: 5. Germline V gene sequence: CDR1 MGHRA, CDR2 YSYEKL. The CDR3 DNA sequence: TGCGCCAGCAGCCAGTGGACAGGGGGGTCCTCCTACGAGCAGTACTTC. Encoded protein: CASSQWTGGSSYEQYF.

V is TRBV19 and J is TRBJ1-2, with 7 bases fitting TRBD1. Trimming cost V 4 bases and J 3 bases; bases outside gene matches: 8. CDR3 length equals 15 residues. Germline CDR1 reads LNHDA; CDR2 reads SQIVND (reference sequence). CDR3 in amino acids: CASSTDREGDYGYTF. CDR3 bases: TGTGCCAGTAGTACCGACAGGGAGGGCGACTATGGCTACACCTTC.

This chain joins TRBV10-3 and TRBJ2-7, with D perhaps TRBD1 or TRBD2 (5 bases each). Trimming removed 3 bases at V and 4 bases at J, with 13 bases between. Germline-derived CDR1 and CDR2 are ENHRY and SYGVKD. This CDR3 region has 14 residues. In nucleotides, the CDR3 is TGTGCCATCAGTGACCCGGGGCAAATTTACGAGCAGTACTTC. Translated, it gives CAISDPGQIYEQYF.

The CDR3 coding sequence is TGTGCCTGGAGCCAGCTGGGAGAGGGACGCCAAGAGACCCAGTACTTC. It codes for CAWSQLGEGRQETQYF. This chain connects TRBV30 to TRBJ2-5, with D possibly being TRBD1 or TRBD2 (5 bases each). Germline CDR1 reads GTSNPN; CDR2 reads SVGIG (reference sequence). The CDR3 is 16 amino acids. V shed 3 bases and J shed 1 base, with 18 bases lying between them.

CDR3 nucleotide sequence: TGTGCCAGCAGCTTAGAGACTGAAGCTTTCTTT. Protein product: CASSLETEAFF. The chain couples TRBV11-2 to TRBJ1-1; no clear D gene. Trimming took 0 bases from V and 5 from J, leaving 1 base between them. The CDR3 is 11 residues long. The germline V gene encodes CDR1 SGHAT and CDR2 FQNNGV. The full variable domain, in which reference TRBV11-2 and TRBJ1-1 provide the parts outside the CDR3, is EAGVAQSPRYKIIEKRQSVAFWCNPISGHATLYWYQQILGQGPKLLIQFQNNGVVDDSQLPKDRFSAERLKGVDSTLKIQPAKLEDSAVYLCASSLETEAFFGQGTRLTVV.

This chain joins TRBV27 and TRBJ2-7, with TRBD2 matching 8 bases. Unmatched junction bases numbered 7, after V lost 4 bases and J lost 5 bases. Germline CDR1 and CDR2: MNHEY and SMNVEV (reference sequence). This CDR3 has 14 amino acids. CDR3 DNA sequence: TGTGCCAGCAGTTCATCCGGGGGGGGCAACGAGCAGTACTTC. Protein sequence: CASSSSGGGNEQYF.

This clone was found many times. Other DNA sequences in this specimen translate into the identical CDR3. The chain has TRBV27 and TRBJ2-7; possibly TRBD2 for D (5 bases). Deletions cut 3 bases from V and 7 bases from J, with 7 bases between. Per the germline V gene, CDR1 is MNHEY and CDR2 is SMNVEV (reference sequence). The CDR3 has 11 amino acids. The CDR3, as DNA: TGTGCCAGCAGTTTGGGCGGGGAGCAGTACTTC. Amino acid sequence: CASSLGGEQYF.